These T cell receptor beta chains were read from a single sample in a study of cytomegalovirus exposure and HLA in healthy donors. Using immunoSEQ multiplex PCR, the repertoire was profiled, and TCRdb retains in-frame clones only, with some absent. Among about 150,000 clones listed, approximately 79% were seen once. The sequenced sample was PBMCs. The receptors originated from a woman between 40 and 55 years old in good health and CMV-seropositive. The CDR3 runs from the conserved cysteine through the conserved F or W. A D gene is named only where the DNA matches it firmly. Only part of the rows carry a size: once, few, many, or a class if the clone is expanded.

TRBJ1-1 | . | 15 | TRBV19 | . | TGTGCCAGTACCCCCCCCGGGAAGTTGAACACTGAAGCTTTCTTT | CASTPPGKLNTEAFF
TRBJ1-5 | . | 15 | TRBV6-6 | . | TGTGCCAGCAGTTACTTCGGGGATAGCAATCAGCCCCAGCATTTT | CASSYFGDSNQPQHF
TRBJ1-2 | once | 14 | TRBV6-1 | TRBD1 | TGTGCCAGCAGACTGGACAGGGGGGGGTATGGCTACACCTTC | CASRLDRGGYGYTF
TRBJ1-2 | . | 13 | TRBV28 | TRBD1 | TGTGCCAGCAGTTTCCTCTCAGGGGGCGGCTACACCTTC | CASSFLSGGGYTF
TRBJ2-3 | . | 16 | TRBV25-1 | TRBD2 | TGTGCCAGCAGTGGACGACTAGCGGGGGCCCGGGATACGCAGTATTTT | CASSGRLAGARDTQYF
TRBJ1-1 | . | 13 | TRBV19 | . | TGTGCCAGTAGTACCACAGGGTGGACTGAAGCTTTCTTT | CASSTTGWTEAFF
TRBJ1-5 | . | 16 | TRBV19 | TRBD1 | TGTGCCAGTAGTATAGTTCAGGGGGCGAGCAATCAGCCCCAGCATTTT | CASSIVQGASNQPQHF
TRBJ2-2 | few | 15 | TRBV6-5 | . | TGTGCCAGCAGTTTCTACAGAGCGAACACCGGGGAGCTGTTTTTT | CASSFYRANTGELFF
TRBJ1-1 | . | 13 | TRBV6-6 | TRBD1 | TGTGCCAGTAGACAGGGCGGTCGGACTGAAGCTTTCTTT | CASRQGGRTEAFF
TRBJ2-1 | . | 15 | TRBV5-1 | TRBD1 | TGCGCCAGCAGCTTTACAGGGGGCGCTGTCAATGAGCAGTTCTTC | CASSFTGGAVNEQFF
TRBJ2-7 | . | 13 | TRBV6-6 | TRBD2 | TGTGCCAGCAGCACTAGCGGGGGGGGTCCACTTCTATTC | CASSTSGGGPLLF
TRBJ2-1 | . | 17 | TRBV12-2 | . | TGTGCAAGTCGCTTACCCGGGACTAGCGGGTACTACAATGAGCAGTTCTTC | CASRLPGTSGYYNEQFF
TRBJ2-2 | . | 16 | TRBV5-1 | . | TGCGCCAGCAGCCCGGCCGCGGGGCTAAACACCGGGGAGCTGTTTTTT | CASSPAAGLNTGELFF
TRBJ2-1 | . | 12 | TRBV9 | . | TGTGCCAGCAGCCTTAGCGGAAATGAGCAGTTCTTC | CASSLSGNEQFF
TRBJ2-7 | . | 14 | TRBV9 | . | TGTGCCAGCAGCGTGAGACGCCTAGGGGGCGAGCAGTACTTC | CASSVRRLGGEQYF
TRBJ2-1 | . | 13 | TRBV15 | . | TGTGCCACCAGCCGGACAAGCAACAATGAGCAGTTCTTC | CATSRTSNNEQFF
TRBJ2-1 | . | 13 | TRBV5-4 | TRBD1 | TGTGCCAGCGGGGTACAGGGGGGTGGAGAGCAGTTCTTC | CASGVQGGGEQFF
TRBJ2-7 | . | 13 | TRBV10-3 | TRBD1 | TGTGCCACCAAAGACAGGGGTAACTACGAGCAGTACTTC | CATKDRGNYEQYF
TRBJ2-2 | few | 16 | TRBV6-5 | TRBD2 | TGTGCCAGCAGTTACACAAGCGGGGGGGCCAGCGGGGAGCTGTTTTTT | CASSYTSGGASGELFF
TRBJ2-3 | . | 15 | TRBV13 | TRBD1 | TGTGCCAGCAGCTGGGGGACAGGGACCACAGATACGCAGTATTTT | CASSWGTGTTDTQYF
TRBJ2-5 | . | 13 | TRBV2 | . | TGTGCCAGCAGTGATCCTTACCAAGAGACCCAGTACTTC | CASSDPYQETQYF
TRBJ2-1 | . | 18 | TRBV11-1 | TRBD2 | TGTGCCAGCAGTTCTAGGAAGGGTACTAGCGGGGGGGGGAATGAGCAGTTCTTC | CASSSRKGTSGGGNEQFF
TRBJ2-7 | . | 13 | TRBV28 | TRBD1 | TGTGCCAGCAGTGAAAGGGGACAGTACGAGCAGTACTTC | CASSERGQYEQYF
TRBJ2-7 | . | 11 | TRBV28 | . | TGTGCCAGCTTACCAGGGGCGAGGCAGTACTTC | CASLPGARQYF
TRBJ2-2 | few | 15 | TRBV15 | . | TGTGCCACCAGCAGAGCTGGGACACACACCGGGGAGCTGTTTTTT | CATSRAGTHTGELFF
TRBJ1-1 | . | 14 | TRBV7-9 | . | TGTGCCAGCAGCTCAAGGGCTCAGGGCACTGAAGCTTTCTTT | CASSSRAQGTEAFF
TRBJ1-2 | . | 14 | TRBV5-4 | TRBD1 | TGTGCCAGCACCCCTGGGACAGCCTCTTATGGCTACACCTTC | CASTPGTASYGYTF
TRBJ2-7 | . | 16 | TRBV6-4 | TRBD1 | TGTGCCAGCACCCACGGGGGACAGGGCTATAACTACGAGCAGTACTTC | CASTHGGQGYNYEQYF
TRBJ1-1 | . | 12 | TRBV12-5 | . | TGTGCTAGTGGTTTGGACAGGGCTGAAGCTTTCTTT | CASGLDRAEAFF
TRBJ2-6 | once | 17 | TRBV12-2 | . | TGTGCAAGTCGCTTGGGTGCGGAACGCCCTGGGGCCAACGTCCTGACTTTC | CASRLGAERPGANVLTF
TRBJ2-5 | . | 14 | TRBV28 | . | TGTGCCAGCAGTTCGGGACAAAACCAAGAGACCCAGTACTTC | CASSSGQNQETQYF